The 27 T cell receptor beta chains in this list originate from one sample, sequenced in a study of hypomethylating agent response in myelodysplastic syndrome. Assay: immunoSEQ multiplex PCR; the TCRdb copy retains only in-frame clones and omits some. The sample carries some 3,700 clones, around 86% recorded once. Sequencing was performed on bone marrow, taken before or after starting hypomethylating agent treatment for myelodysplastic syndrome (not recorded which). The receptors here all came from a human donor with myelodysplastic syndrome.

The chain joins TRBV19 to TRBJ2-1, with TRBD2 matching 9 bases. V was pared by 4 bases and J by 5 bases, with 15 bases of the junction left unmatched. CDR3 length: 18 residues. The germline V gene has CDR1 LNHDA and CDR2 SQIVND (reference sequence). The CDR3 loop is CASSRSLAGSPENNEQFF. CDR3 in DNA: TGTGCCAGTAGTAGGTCGCTAGCGGGATCCCCGGAGAACAATGAGCAGTTCTTC.

The chain couples TRBV7-2 to TRBJ1-3; TRBD1 matches at 8 bases. Germline V lookup: CDR1 SGHTA, CDR2 FQGNSA. The CDR3 sequence is 16 residues long. The V and J ends lost 5 bases and 2 bases, in that order; junction bases with no gene match: 8. CDR3 protein: CASSRGGGQAGNTIYF. CDR3 nucleotide sequence: TGTGCCAGCAGCCGCGGGGGGGGACAGGCTGGAAACACCATATATTTT.

V gene TRBV7-6 combines with J gene TRBJ2-5; no reliable D call. CDR1 and CDR2 from the germline V gene are SGHVS and FNYEAQ. The CDR3 has 14 residues. V was shortened by 5 bases and J by 1 base, with 11 bases between the two germline ends. CDR3: CASSPLQLQETQYF. For the CDR3, the DNA is TGTGCCAGCAGCCCGCTACAGCTCCAAGAGACCCAGTACTTC. Filled out from reference TRBV7-6 and TRBJ2-5, the complete variable domain reads GAGVSQSPRYKVTKRGQDVALRCDPISGHVSLYWYRQALGQGPEFLTYFNYEAQQDKSGLPNDRFSAERPEGSISTLTIQRTEQRDSAMYRCASSPLQLQETQYFGPGTRLLVL.

The chain combines TRBV5-1 with TRBJ2-5, with D possibly TRBD1 on 6 matching bases. The DNA end favors TRBJ2-7, so the J call may be wrong. The CDR3 spans 12 residues. Per the germline V gene, CDR1 is SGHRS and CDR2 is YFSETQ. The CDR3 coding sequence is TGCGCCAGCAGCTCAGGGGACCGCGAGCAGTACTTC. It yields the protein CASSSGDREQYF.

The J gene is TRBJ2-7, the V gene TRBV5-1, with D uncertain. The V end was cut by 6 bases, the J end by 3 bases, with 1 base between. From germline, CDR1 is SGHRS and CDR2 YFSETQ. The CDR3 has 9 amino acids. CDR3 DNA sequence: TGCGCCAGCAACTACGAGCAGTACTTC. Translation gives CASNYEQYF.

The rearrangement links TRBV6-6 to TRBJ1-1; unclear D gene. V lost 6 bases, J lost 6 bases, and 8 bases lay in between. Germline-derived CDR1 and CDR2 are MNHNY and SVGAGI (reference sequence). CDR3 length: 11 residues. CDR3 sequence (DNA): TGTGCCAGCAGCCCCTCTGCTGAAGCTTTCTTT. Protein product: CASSPSAEAFF.

This clone was detected only once. The CDR3, as DNA: TGTGCCAGCAGCCCCGGTAGCTATGGCTACACCTTC. Protein sequence: CASSPGSYGYTF. This sequence joins TRBV5-4 and TRBJ1-2, with D uncertain. The CDR3 has 12 amino acids. CDR1 is SGHNT, CDR2 YYREEE, per germline (reference sequence). Trimming pared 4 bases from V and 4 bases from J, leaving 8 bases between. Combining the CDR3 with reference TRBV5-4 and TRBJ1-2 gives the whole variable domain ETGVTQSPTHLIKTRGQQVTLRCSSQSGHNTVSWYQQALGQGPQFIFQYYREEENGRGNFPPRFSGLQFPNYSSELNVNALELDDSALYLCASSPGSYGYTFGSGTRLTVV.

V is TRBV28 and J is TRBJ2-3; 11 bases fit TRBD2. Looked up from germline, CDR1 is MDHEN and CDR2 is SYDVKM. V shed 11 bases, J shed 1 base, and the junction held 5 bases outside the gene matches. This CDR3 is built from 14 residues. In nucleotides, the CDR3 is TGTGCCGGCGGGACTAGCGGTCGCACAGATACGCAGTATTTT. It codes for CAGGTSGRTDTQYF. Variable domain in full (rest from reference TRBV28 and TRBJ2-3): DVKVTQSSRYLVKRTGEKVFLECVQDMDHENMFWYRQDPGLGLRLIYFSYDVKMKEKGDIPEGYSVSREKKERFSLILESASTNQTSMYLCAGGTSGRTDTQYFGPGTRLTVL.

The chain carries TRBV28 and TRBJ2-2; 8 positions agree with TRBD2. V was pared by 5 bases and J by 2 bases, with 4 bases of the junction left unmatched. There are 15 residues in the CDR3. CDR1 is MDHEN, CDR2 SYDVKM, per germline. CDR3 loop: CASSRLAGNTGELFF. The CDR3 nucleotides are TGTGCCAGCAGTAGGCTAGCGGGTAACACCGGGGAGCTGTTTTTT.

The J gene is TRBJ2-3, the V gene TRBV27; TRBD1 or TRBD2 may be the D gene (6 bases each). CDR1 is MNHEY, CDR2 SMNVEV, per germline (reference sequence). Trimming took off 3 bases at V and 4 bases at J, with 11 bases between the two ends. The CDR3 sequence is 14 residues long. The CDR3 loop reads CASSFKGGPDTQYF. The CDR3 nucleotides are TGTGCCAGCAGTTTTAAGGGGGGCCCAGATACGCAGTATTTT.

V and J are TRBV6-6 and TRBJ1-2, with D tentatively TRBD1 (5 bases). The V and J ends lost 5 bases and 8 bases respectively, with 9 bases between them. Germline CDR1 reads MNHNY; CDR2 reads SVGAGI (reference sequence). CDR3 length: 11 residues. CDR3: CASSGGGGYTF. For the CDR3, the DNA is TGTGCCAGCAGTGGGGGGGGAGGCTACACCTTC.

V is TRBV5-5 and J is TRBJ2-7, with TRBD1 matching 8 bases. V gave up 4 bases and J gave up 8 bases; unmatched junction bases: 5. Germline V gene sequence: CDR1 SGHKS, CDR2 YYEKEE (reference sequence). The CDR3 totals 12 residues. The CDR3 is CASSGGQVQQYF. CDR3 sequence (DNA): TGTGCCAGCAGCGGGGGACAGGTCCAGCAGTACTTC.

V usage is TRBV2 and J usage is TRBJ2-5; no clear D gene. Germline values: CDR1 SNHLY, CDR2 FYNNEI. Trimming took 1 base from V and 8 from J, leaving 14 bases between them. The CDR3 runs 14 residues. DNA of the CDR3: TGTGCCAGCAGTGAAGGGTGGGGAAGGGAAACCCAGTACTTC. Protein product: CASSEGWGRETQYF.

The rearrangement uses TRBV9 and TRBJ2-1; TRBD2 agrees at 12 bases. CDR1 and CDR2 (germline): SGDLS, YYNGEE. The CDR3 has 14 amino acids. The junction had 4 bases not matched to a gene; V was cut back by 6 bases and J by 6 bases. The CDR3 loop reads CASNRLAGANEQFF. The CDR3, as DNA: TGTGCCAGCAACCGACTAGCGGGAGCCAATGAGCAGTTCTTC.

The gene calls are TRBV28 and TRBJ2-1; 8 bases are a match to TRBD2. Germline CDR1 is MDHEN and CDR2 is SYDVKM. V was pared by 6 bases and J by 5 bases, with 9 bases of the junction left unmatched. This CDR3 contains 15 residues. The CDR3: CASSPASGLDNEQFF. The CDR3 bases are TGTGCCAGCAGCCCCGCTAGCGGGTTGGACAATGAGCAGTTCTTC.

The V gene is TRBV28, the J gene TRBJ1-2, with TRBD1 matching 8 bases. CDR3 length: 15 residues. CDR1 and CDR2 from the germline V gene are MDHEN and SYDVKM. The junction had 7 bases not matched to a gene; V was cut back by 6 bases and J by 1 base. CDR3 residues: CASSRGQGGNYGYTF. CDR3 nucleotides: TGTGCCAGCAGCCGAGGACAGGGTGGTAACTATGGCTACACCTTC.

V usage is TRBV5-5 and J usage is TRBJ1-1; 8 nucleotides align to TRBD1. With 4 bases clipped from V and 6 bases from J, the junction kept 14 bases outside the gene matches. The CDR3 covers 16 residues. Looked up from germline, CDR1 is SGHKS and CDR2 is YYEKEE (reference sequence). The CDR3 here is CASSRSFQGQEAEAFF. The DNA of the CDR3 is TGTGCCAGCAGCCGAAGCTTTCAGGGACAGGAGGCTGAAGCTTTCTTT.

J is TRBJ1-5 and V is TRBV6-1, with TRBD1 identical over 7 bases. The CDR3 is 15 residues long. CDR1 and CDR2 from the germline V gene are MNHNS and SASEGT. Germline trimming cut 6 bases from V and 2 bases from J; bases unmatched to any gene: 7. The CDR3 protein is CASSITGAGNQPQHF. Written as DNA, the CDR3 is TGTGCCAGCAGCATAACAGGGGCCGGCAATCAGCCCCAGCATTTT.

CDR3 sequence (DNA): TGTGCCAGCAGTTTATATGTATTGTCTAGCGGGGGGGGGTACAATGAGCAGTTCTTC. As protein: CASSLYVLSSGGGYNEQFF. The chain couples TRBV27 to TRBJ2-1, with TRBD2 identical over 12 bases. The CDR3 is made up of 19 amino acids. Germline CDR1 MNHEY, CDR2 SMNVEV (reference sequence). V was clipped by 1 base and J by 4 bases; unmatched bases: 11.

This clone was counted between two and nine times. The rearrangement uses TRBV4-1 and TRBJ2-5; 14 nucleotides line up with TRBD2. V gave up 2 bases and J gave up 5 bases; unmatched junction bases: 7. This CDR3 is built from 17 residues. CDR1 is MGHRA, CDR2 YSYEKL, per germline. In nucleotides, the CDR3 is TGCGCCAGCAGCCAACCTGGACTAGCGGGAGGAGCGGAGACCCAGTACTTC. It specifies CASSQPGLAGGAETQYF.

The CDR3 loop reads CASSQERDGYNEQFF. The CDR3 nucleotides read TGTGCCAGCAGCCAAGAGCGGGACGGCTACAATGAGCAGTTCTTC. This chain uses TRBV4-2 with TRBJ2-1; a possible D gene is TRBD2 (6 bases). The CDR3 runs 15 residues. Trimming removed 0 bases at V and 3 bases at J, with 9 bases between. CDR1 is LGHNA, CDR2 YNFKEQ, per germline.

This sequence joins TRBV7-9 and TRBJ2-7; perhaps D is TRBD1 or TRBD2 (5 bases each). V shed 3 bases and J shed 3 bases, with 15 bases lying between them. This CDR3 has 15 amino acids. Germline values: CDR1 SEHNR, CDR2 FQNEAQ (reference sequence). The CDR3 region is CASSLAGTSLYEQYF. The CDR3 DNA is TGTGCCAGCAGCTTGGCCGGGACCAGCCTCTACGAGCAGTACTTC.

V usage is TRBV7-9 and J usage is TRBJ2-7; 7 nucleotides agree with TRBD1. CDR3 length: 17 residues. Looked up from germline, CDR1 is SEHNR and CDR2 is FQNEAQ (reference sequence). The J segment lost 5 bases and the V segment lost 5 bases, leaving 18 bases of the junction unmatched. The CDR3 DNA reads TGTGCCAGCAGCGGATTTAACAGGGGCACAAACCTAGACGAGCAGTACTTC. Its protein product is CASSGFNRGTNLDEQYF.

The V call is TRBV6-1, the J call TRBJ1-4, with 7 bases lining up with TRBD1. Trimming took 0 bases from V and 6 from J; bases not matched to a gene: 7. This CDR3 contains 16 residues. The V gene's germline CDR1 is MNHNS and CDR2 SASEGT. The CDR3 region is CASSEALGTAYEKLFF. The CDR3 bases are TGTGCCAGCAGTGAAGCTTTGGGGACAGCATATGAAAAACTGTTTTTT.

The chain has TRBV2 and TRBJ2-5, with TRBD1 matching 7 bases. The CDR3 is 11 amino acids. J was trimmed by 9 bases and V by 7 bases; bases with no gene match: 5. Germline CDR1 and CDR2: SNHLY and FYNNEI. The chain's CDR3 is CASTGTVAQYF. CDR3 bases: TGTGCCAGCACCGGGACAGTGGCCCAGTACTTC.

The chain has TRBV10-3 and TRBJ2-1; no reliable D call. This CDR3 is built from 10 residues. Germline V lookup: CDR1 ENHRY, CDR2 SYGVKD. The V gene lost 8 bases and the J gene lost 7 bases, with 6 bases spanning the gap. The CDR3 sequence is CAIGQNEQFF. The CDR3 coding sequence is TGTGCCATCGGGCAGAATGAGCAGTTCTTC.

Worth noting for this clone: Its ends do not fully match the called genes, so a read error is possible. CDR3 in DNA: TGTGCTAGCAGTATAGGGGGGCCGAACACCGGGGAGCTGTTTTTT. Residues: CASSIGGPNTGELFF. The chain recombines TRBV7-7 with TRBJ2-2, with D possibly called TRBD1 or TRBD2 (6 bases each). CDR1 and CDR2 from the germline V gene are SSHAT and FNYEAQ (reference sequence). The CDR3 covers 15 residues.